The 11 T cell receptor beta chains presented below share a single source sample, sequenced in a study of blood T cell repertoires in COVID-19. Repertoires were generated with immunoSEQ multiplex PCR, while TCRdb's copy carries only in-frame clones and drops some. In the table there are approximately 70,000 clones, 87% of which are singletons. Source material: peripheral blood. The source is a woman aged 45 to 65 with COVID-19, enrolled during active disease.

The V call is TRBV5-5, the J call TRBJ2-1; 9 positions agree with TRBD1. The CDR3 contains 16 residues. Germline loops: CDR1 SGHKS, CDR2 YYEKEE (reference sequence). Losses at the gene ends were 2 bases for V and 4 bases for J; bases not matched to a gene: 7. The chain's CDR3 is CASSFRPGQGYNEQFF. DNA for the CDR3: TGTGCCAGCAGCTTCCGCCCGGGACAGGGATACAATGAGCAGTTCTTC. Based on the CDR3 plus reference TRBV5-5 and TRBJ2-1, the full variable domain is DAGVTQSPTHLIKTRGQQVTLRCSPISGHKSVSWYQQVLGQGPQFIFQYYEKEERGRGNFPDRFSARQFPNYSSELNVNALLLGDSALYLCASSFRPGQGYNEQFFGPGTRLTVL.

The genes are TRBV3-1 (or the pseudogene TRBV3-2) and TRBJ2-7; D is ambiguous. Germline loops: CDR1 LGHDT, CDR2 YNNKEL (reference sequence). Trimming cost V 2 bases and J 0 bases, with 8 bases left between them. The CDR3 extends over 14 amino acids. CDR3 protein: CASSQTYSSYEQYF. CDR3 nucleotide sequence: TGTGCCAGCAGCCAAACCTATTCCTCCTACGAGCAGTACTTC.

This chain links TRBV9 with TRBJ1-1; 8 nucleotides match TRBD1. The V gene end was trimmed by 2 bases and the J gene end by 1 base; junction bases not matched to a gene: 1. The CDR3 loop spans 14 amino acids. Germline CDR1 reads SGDLS; CDR2 reads YYNGEE. The CDR3 protein is CASSVTGGNTEAFF. CDR3 DNA: TGTGCCAGCAGCGTTACAGGGGGGAACACTGAAGCTTTCTTT.

The chain recombines TRBV27 with TRBJ2-5, with a weak D call TRBD2 (6 bases). Between the trimmed V and J ends, which lost 6 bases and 1 base, there was a span of 15 bases. This CDR3 contains 15 residues. The germline V gene encodes CDR1 MNHEY and CDR2 SMNVEV (reference sequence). This chain's CDR3 is CASRIGGAFQETQYF. The CDR3 coding sequence is TGTGCCAGCAGAATTGGCGGGGCCTTCCAAGAGACCCAGTACTTC.

Remarks on this clone: This sample also contains other DNA sequences that code for the same CDR3. V usage is TRBV5-6 and J usage is TRBJ2-7, with 7 bases identical to TRBD2. Trimming took 2 bases from V and 1 from J; bases not matched to a gene: 6. Germline CDR1 and CDR2: SGHDT and YYEEEE. This CDR3 spans 15 amino acids. CDR3 residues: CASSLVGGPSYEQYF. The CDR3, as DNA: TGTGCCAGCAGCTTAGTGGGAGGGCCGTCCTACGAGCAGTACTTC.

The V gene is TRBV4-2, the J gene TRBJ2-1; 14 bases align to TRBD2. This CDR3 comprises 16 residues. From germline, CDR1 is LGHNA and CDR2 YNFKEQ. V dropped 4 bases and J dropped 8; count of bases not matched to a gene: 7. The CDR3: CASSRLAGGGGDEQFF. The CDR3 DNA is TGTGCCAGCAGCCGACTAGCGGGAGGGGGGGGCGATGAGCAGTTCTTC.

The chain recombines TRBV3-1 (or the pseudogene TRBV3-2) with TRBJ2-1; 10 bases are shared with TRBD1. Germline values: CDR1 LGHDT, CDR2 YNNKEL (reference sequence). The CDR3 is 18 residues long. The junction had 9 bases not matched to a gene; V was cut back by 0 bases and J by 4 bases. CDR3 loop: CASSQERRGTGAYNEQFF. CDR3 in DNA: TGTGCCAGCAGCCAAGAACGGAGAGGGACAGGGGCTTACAATGAGCAGTTCTTC.

This clone was detected only a few times. The chain has TRBV7-2 and TRBJ2-5; 7 bases are shared with TRBD2. The V segment lost 6 bases and the J segment 4 bases; nucleotides outside the gene matches: 5. Germline CDR1 and CDR2: SGHTA and FQGNSA. The CDR3 contains 13 residues. CDR3: CASRRTSSETQYF. As DNA, the CDR3 is TGTGCCAGCAGGAGGACTAGTTCAGAGACCCAGTACTTC.

V and J are TRBV30 and TRBJ1-2; a possible D gene is TRBD1 (6 bases). The CDR3 has 11 residues. Germline loops: CDR1 GTSNPN, CDR2 SVGIG (reference sequence). The ends were cut back, 3 bases at V and 8 bases at J, with 10 bases in the middle. CDR3 region: CAWSPGGGYTF. In DNA form, the CDR3 reads TGTGCCTGGAGCCCTGGGGGCGGCTACACCTTC. Drawing the rest from reference TRBV30 and TRBJ1-2, the complete variable domain is SQTIHQWPATLVQPVGSPLSLECTVEGTSNPNLYWYRQAAGRGLQLLFYSVGIGQISSEVPQNLSASRPQDRQFILSSKKLLLSDSGFYLCAWSPGGGYTFGSGTRLTVV.

The chain links TRBV2 to TRBJ2-3; weak D call: TRBD2 (5 bases). The length of the CDR3 is 14 residues. CDR1 and CDR2 (germline): SNHLY, FYNNEI. Trimming took off 3 bases at V and 1 base at J, with 8 bases between the two ends. The CDR3 DNA reads as TGTGCCAGCAGTGAGCTAGCCGGCACAGATACGCAGTATTTT. This encodes CASSELAGTDTQYF.

The chain employs TRBV6-5 and TRBJ1-2; 7 bases match TRBD1. From germline, CDR1 is MNHEY and CDR2 SVGAGI. The J segment lost 4 bases and the V segment lost 2 bases, leaving 7 bases of the junction unmatched. The CDR3 totals 15 residues. CDR3: CASSYIRGIPYGYTF. CDR3 bases: TGTGCCAGCAGTTACATCAGGGGGATCCCCTATGGCTACACCTTC.